This TCR beta chain was retrieved from a study of T cell responses to AZD1222 COVID-19 vaccine. Study-wide context: Researchers grouped second doses given at about 4 or about 12 weeks into one pool.

CDR1 and CDR2 from the germline V gene are SGDLS and YYNGEE. There are 16 residues in the CDR3. V was pared by 5 bases and J by 3 bases, with 20 bases between. Sequencing used immunoSEQ multiplex PCR; TCRdb keeps in-frame clones, though not all of them. The sample records around 140,000 clones, approximately 93% being singletons. The clonotype was recovered from an adult in good health. The chain links TRBV9 to TRBJ1-2, with a weak D call TRBD1 (5 bases). Sample: peripheral blood, taken on day 0 of AZD1222 vaccination. CDR3 sequence: CASSVPGAGPDYGYTF. The CDR3 coding sequence is TGTGCCAGCAGTGTACCCGGGGCCGGGCCGGACTATGGCTACACCTTC.